Shown below are 3 T cell receptor beta chains from a single sample sequenced in a study of Graves' ophthalmopathy and Graves' hyperthyroidism. TCR beta CDR3 regions were amplified from RNA transcripts. The authors performed first-round RT-PCR with HTBI primers and then a second-round multiplex PCR. Each CDR3 protein is one row after TCRdb ran MiXCR on the multiplex PCR reads. The repertoire holds 650,000 to 800,000 distinct CDR3 sequences, about two fifths seen once, with roughly 3.5% in the top ten. The material sequenced was peripheral blood. These receptors were obtained from an adult man with Graves' ophthalmopathy.

This rearrangement joins TRBV20-1 to TRBJ2-5; 10 nucleotides agree with TRBD1. The CDR3 totals 16 residues. The V gene's germline CDR1 is DFQATT and CDR2 SNEGSKA (reference sequence). V trimming: 1 base; J trimming: 5 bases; junction bases outside the gene matches: 10. The CDR3 nucleotides are TGCAGTGCTAGAGTCGGGACAGGGGACACCGGGGAGACCCAGTACTTC. Amino acids: CSARVGTGDTGETQYF.

In its sample, this clonotype was seen many times. This chain connects TRBV5-1 to TRBJ2-7; 8 bases map to TRBD1. J gave up 5 bases and V 4 bases, and 8 bases lay outside the gene matches. The CDR3 has 14 amino acids. Germline V lookup: CDR1 SGHRS, CDR2 YFSETQ. This CDR3 is CASSLDRVRNEQYF. For the CDR3, the DNA is TGCGCCAGCAGCCTGGACAGGGTCCGAAACGAGCAGTACTTC.

The sample holds many counts of this clonotype. This chain uses TRBV2 with TRBJ1-2; D uncertain. Deletions cut 1 base from V and 3 bases from J, with 9 bases between. CDR3 length equals 14 residues. Per germline, CDR1 SNHLY and CDR2 FYNNEI. This CDR3 reads CASSEVGNYYGYTF. Here the CDR3 DNA reads TGTGCCAGCAGTGAAGTGGGCAACTACTATGGCTACACCTTC.